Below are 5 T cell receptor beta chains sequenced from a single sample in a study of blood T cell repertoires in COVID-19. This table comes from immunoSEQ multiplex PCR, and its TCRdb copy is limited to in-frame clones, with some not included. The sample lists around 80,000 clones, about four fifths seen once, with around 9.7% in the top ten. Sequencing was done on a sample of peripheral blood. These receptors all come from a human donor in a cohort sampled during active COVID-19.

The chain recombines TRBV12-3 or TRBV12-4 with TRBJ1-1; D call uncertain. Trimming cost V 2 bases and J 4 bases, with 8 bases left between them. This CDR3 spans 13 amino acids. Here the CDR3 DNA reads TGTGCCAGCAGTTTACGCCGGGGCACTGAAGCTTTCTTT. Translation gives CASSLRRGTEAFF.

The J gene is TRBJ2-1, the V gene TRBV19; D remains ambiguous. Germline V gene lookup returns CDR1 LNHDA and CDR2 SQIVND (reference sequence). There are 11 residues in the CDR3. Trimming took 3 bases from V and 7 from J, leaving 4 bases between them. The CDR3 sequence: CASSMRNEQFF. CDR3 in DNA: TGTGCCAGTAGTATGCGGAATGAGCAGTTCTTC. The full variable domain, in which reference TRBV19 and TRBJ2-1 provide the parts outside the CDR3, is DGGITQSPKYLFRKEGQNVTLSCEQNLNHDAMYWYRQDPGQGLRLIYYSQIVNDFQKGDIAEGYSVSREKKESFPLTVTSAQKNPTAFYLCASSMRNEQFFGPGTRLTVL.

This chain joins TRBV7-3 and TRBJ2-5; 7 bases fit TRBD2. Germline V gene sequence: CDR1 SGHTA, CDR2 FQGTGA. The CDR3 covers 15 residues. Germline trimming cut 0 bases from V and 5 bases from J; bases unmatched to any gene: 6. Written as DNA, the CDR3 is TGTGCCAGCAGCTTAACGGGGACTATTCGGGAGACCCAGTACTTC. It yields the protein CASSLTGTIRETQYF. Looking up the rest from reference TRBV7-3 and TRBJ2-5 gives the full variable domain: GAGVSQTPSNKVTEKGKYVELRCDPISGHTALYWYRQSLGQGPEFLIYFQGTGAADDSGLPNDRFFAVRPEGSVSTLKIQRTERGDSAVYLCASSLTGTIRETQYFGPGTRLLVL.

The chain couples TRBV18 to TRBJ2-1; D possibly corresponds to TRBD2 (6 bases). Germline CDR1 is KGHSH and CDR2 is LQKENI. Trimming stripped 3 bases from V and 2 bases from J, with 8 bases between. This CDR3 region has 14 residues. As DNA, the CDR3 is TGTGCCAGCTCACCTGGCGGGACCTACAATGAGCAGTTCTTC. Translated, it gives CASSPGGTYNEQFF.

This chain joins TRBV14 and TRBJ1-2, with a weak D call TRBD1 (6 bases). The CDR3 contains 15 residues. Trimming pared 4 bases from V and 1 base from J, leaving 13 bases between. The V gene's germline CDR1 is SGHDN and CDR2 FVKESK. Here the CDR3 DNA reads TGTGCCAGCAGCCCTTTTTTAGGGGGTAACTATGGCTACACCTTC. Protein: CASSPFLGGNYGYTF.